The entry below describes one T cell receptor (beta chain). This clone's antigen is unknown. No clone much larger than this one lies a single base away; base qualities are absent. The cysteine opens and the phenylalanine closes a CDR3 of 15 amino acids. Here the CDR3 DNA is all that survives: 45 bases in frame from base 1. CDR1 is given as SGHTA and CDR2 as FQGTGA, both from the germline V gene. From V the trimming removes 4 bases and from J it removes 4 bases, while the gene matches leave 6 bases of the junction unaccounted for. The data were obtained in a study of blood T cell repertoires in COVID-19 (dated by TCRdb to 2018 to 2020). Regarding the research as a whole: The collaborator samples originated in the United States, Italy and Spain and spanned the acute and convalescent phases of COVID-19. The samples were drawn from two sources: the first 160 participants of the ongoing ImmuneRACE study, and 1,254 subjects contributed by 6 global collaborators. Where available, HLA class I and class II types were taken from metadata supplied by the sample provider and were not determined by assay-based typing. A de-identified subject ID, COVID-19 status, age in years and sex were almost always included in the sample metadata. Deeply sampled blood TCRbeta repertoires from subjects exposed to, actively infected with, or recovered from COVID-19 were included in the dataset. The repertoires were released in a freely available public database meant as a resource for research on the immune response to SARS-CoV-2. The material from the prospective study consisted of cDNA or gDNA derived from T cells, B-cell-depleted T cells, or PBMCs. Study-wide findings and limitations: The amount of clinical and demographic metadata varied by source and participant and was provided uncurated.

Enrolling through a virtual design, the prospective study's participants ranged in age from about 18 to 100 years and lived across about two dozen United States geographic areas. To assign participants to cohorts, the prospective study relied on clinical history that participants themselves reported in a screening survey and a study questionnaire. Recovered participants in ImmuneRACE Cohort 3 were defined by two consecutive negative NP/OP PCR tests, clearance by a healthcare professional, or resolution of symptoms. In the prospective study, mobile phlebotomists collected whole blood, serum and a nasopharyngeal or oropharyngeal swab from each participant. Prospective study participants could optionally give additional blood draws and questionnaires over an approximately 2-month period. Blood samples from the prospective study were shipped frozen or at room temperature prior to DNA extraction. TCRbeta CDR3 regions were amplified from genomic DNA by means of the immunoSEQ Assay, a bias-controlled multiplex PCR. The published analysis was carried out like this. Nucleated cell counts per sample were estimated from amplification of reference gene primers within the assay. To quantify the absolute abundance of each unique TCRbeta CDR3 rearrangement, sequence reads were collapsed and filtered. Productive Simpson clonality was computed per sample as the square root of Simpson's diversity index over productive rearrangements. This is the immuneACCESS table as TCRdb keeps it, with only in-frame sequences that have V and J called. A part of the clones is gone; compared with another copy, unresolved V genes explain less than half, and the rest is unexplained. V and J calls plus clone size are reproduced from that table; the DNA served to infer D and trimming. This sample has more than 250,000 clones in its table, and around nine tenths of those were observed once. The ten top clones hold 5.5% to 7% of the sample.

The sample taken for sequencing was PBMCs or T cells enriched from blood (not recorded which). The TCR originated in a woman in her 30s who had recovered from COVID-19. The rearranged chain carries TRBV7-3 and TRBJ2-1; 8 junctional bases match TRBD1. The nucleotide sequence reads as follows: TGTGCCAGCAGCTACCAGGGGGCCGTTTACAATGAGCAGTTCTTC. Its amino acids are CASSYQGAVYNEQFF. The reference TRBV7-3 and TRBJ2-1 proteins fill in what lies around the CDR3, so the full variable domain reads GAGVSQTPSNKVTEKGKYVELRCDPISGHTALYWYRQSLGQGPEFLIYFQGTGAADDSGLPNDRFFAVRPEGSVSTLKIQRTERGDSAVYLCASSYQGAVYNEQFFGPGTRLTVL.